The rows below give T cell receptor beta chains drawn from one sample of a study of vaccination and CD4 T cells after COVID-19. No cognate antigen is known for these TCRs. TCRdb processed the PCR reads anew with MiXCR; each CDR3 protein has one entry. The sample consists of about 13,000 distinct CDR3 sequences, around 47% of them appearing once. The sequenced sample was CD4+ T cells from blood, cultured in vitro. The receptors shown here come from a human donor who had recovered from COVID-19. CDR3s include the opening cysteine and the closing phenylalanine or tryptophan. D genes are given only for firm matches. Clone sizes are given selectively: once, few, many, or a class where the clone is expanded.

D gene	V gene	J gene	clone size	CDR3 DNA	CDR3 protein
.	TRBV9	TRBJ2-1	.	TGTGCCAGCAGCGTAGGATCGAGACTATACGATGAGCAGTTCTTC	CASSVGSRLYDEQFF
.	TRBV20-1	TRBJ1-2	.	TGCAGTGCCGGAGGTTCGCTCCATAACTATGGCTACACCTTC	CSAGGSLHNYGYTF
.	TRBV6-1	TRBJ2-5	few	TGTGCCAGCAGGGAGTTTCTGGGCCAAGAGACCCAGTACTTC	CASREFLGQETQYF
.	TRBV30	TRBJ1-6	.	TGTGCCTGGAGTGTCGGTAGGGTGTTTGTCTCCTATAATTCACCCCTCCACTTT	CAWSVGRVFVSYNSPLHF
.	TRBV27	TRBJ1-2	.	TGTGCCAGCAGTCTGATGGGGGGGCGGGGGGTAGACTATGGCTACACCTTC	CASSLMGGRGVDYGYTF
.	TRBV24-1	TRBJ1-1	.	TGTGCCACCAAAGGGGCCGCGACTGAAGCTTTCTTT	CATKGAATEAFF
.	TRBV6-1	TRBJ2-7	.	TGTGCCAGCAGTGGGAGGGCCTACGAGCAGTACTTC	CASSGRAYEQYF
.	TRBV28	TRBJ2-7	.	TGTGCTTCGCATGAACAGGGAGACTACGAGCAGTACTTC	CASHEQGDYEQYF
.	TRBV11-3	TRBJ2-5	.	TGTGCCAGCAGCTTCCGGCGGGACTTACAAGAGACCCAGTACTTC	CASSFRRDLQETQYF
TRBD1	TRBV20-1	TRBJ2-3	.	TGCAGTGCTAGAGATTCACAGGGGGCAGGGGATACGCAGTATTTT	CSARDSQGAGDTQYF
.	TRBV6-2/TRBV6-3	TRBJ1-1	.	TGTGCCAGCAGGTTCCGAAACACTGAAGCTTTCTTT	CASRFRNTEAFF
.	TRBV20-1	TRBJ2-7	.	TGCAGTGCTCACCTGTACGAGCAGTACTTC	CSAHLYEQYF
TRBD1	TRBV12-3/TRBV12-4	TRBJ2-1	.	TGTGCCAGCAGTCGCGGACAGGGATCCTACAATGAGCAGTTCTTC	CASSRGQGSYNEQFF
.	TRBV6-2/TRBV6-3	TRBJ1-5	few	TGTGCCAGCAGCGGACGCGTAACCGTCGATCAGCCCCAGCATTTT	CASSGRVTVDQPQHF
.	TRBV28	TRBJ1-5	few	TGTGCCAGCCTTCCGGGGGGACGTGACAATCAGCCCCAGCATTTT	CASLPGGRDNQPQHF
TRBD2	TRBV2	TRBJ2-5	.	TGTGCCAGCAGTCCCGCTAGCGGGGGAGGGGAGACCCAGTACTTC	CASSPASGGGETQYF
TRBD1	TRBV27	TRBJ1-5	.	TGTGCCAGCAGCCTCGACAGGGGTTCGGGGTATAGCAATCAGCCCCAGCATTTT	CASSLDRGSGYSNQPQHF
.	TRBV12-3/TRBV12-4	TRBJ1-2	few	TGTGCCAGCAGCGCCGGGACATATCATGGCTACACCTTC	CASSAGTYHGYTF
.	TRBV6-1	TRBJ2-3	.	TGTGCCAGCAGTGAAGCTGGAGGGACGAATACGCAGTATTTT	CASSEAGGTNTQYF
TRBD1	TRBV20-1	TRBJ1-6	.	TGCAGTGCCCCTCCGGGACAGGATTCACCCCTCCACTTT	CSAPPGQDSPLHF
.	TRBV12-3/TRBV12-4	TRBJ1-5	.	TGTGCCAGCAGTTTATCAGTCAGCAATCAGCCCCAGCATTTT	CASSLSVSNQPQHF
.	TRBV20-1	TRBJ1-3	.	TGCAGTGCTAGAGAGGGAAGGGGAAACACCATATATTTT	CSAREGRGNTIYF
TRBD1	TRBV6-1	TRBJ1-2	.	TGTGCCAGCAGACTCGGACAGGCCGTGGCTAACTATGGCTACACCTTC	CASRLGQAVANYGYTF
.	TRBV6-2/TRBV6-3	TRBJ2-3	few	TGTGCCAGCAGTTTCGTTCCCCAGCAAACGCAGTATTTT	CASSFVPQQTQYF
TRBD1	TRBV11-2	TRBJ2-7	few	TGTGCCAGCAGCTTAGATCCGACAGGGTTCTACGAGCAGTACTTC	CASSLDPTGFYEQYF
TRBD2	TRBV4-1	TRBJ2-5	.	TGCGCCAGCAGCCACGGTGCGGGAGTTGGACAAGAGACCCAGTACTTC	CASSHGAGVGQETQYF
TRBD1	TRBV7-6	TRBJ1-2	.	TGTGCCAGCAGAGAGGGACAGCCAAACTATGGCTACACCTTC	CASREGQPNYGYTF
TRBD2	TRBV7-2	TRBJ2-2	.	TGTGCCAGCAGTCCGGGACTAGCGGGAACCGGGGAGCTGTTTTTT	CASSPGLAGTGELFF
TRBD1	TRBV6-5	TRBJ2-7	few	TGTGCCAGCAGTTACTCGTGGACAGGGACCTACGAGCAGTACTTC	CASSYSWTGTYEQYF
TRBD1	TRBV19	TRBJ2-3	few	TGTGCCAGTAGTTGGACAGGGGACCCCACAGATACGCAGTATTTT	CASSWTGDPTDTQYF
TRBD1	TRBV5-1	TRBJ2-2	.	TGCGCCAGCAGCTTTCTCAGGGGGAAGGAGACCGGGGAGCTGTTTTTT	CASSFLRGKETGELFF
TRBD1	TRBV19	TRBJ2-1	few	TGTGCCAGTGCGGACAGGGGGTTCGACAATGAGCAGTTCTTC	CASADRGFDNEQFF
.	TRBV5-6	TRBJ2-5	.	TGTGCCAGCAGCCCCGGTGGAGGACCGGTAGAGACCCAGTACTTC	CASSPGGGPVETQYF
.	TRBV11-3	TRBJ2-7	.	TGTGCCAGCAGCTCGACGGGCTTTATACTCCACGAGCAGTACTTC	CASSSTGFILHEQYF
TRBD1	TRBV6-5	TRBJ1-2	.	TGTGCCAGCAGTTACTCGGATGACAGGGATGGCTACACCTTC	CASSYSDDRDGYTF
.	TRBV19	TRBJ2-7	.	TGTGCCAGGACCGGTCAGGGACCCTACGAGCAGTACTTC	CARTGQGPYEQYF
.	TRBV7-6	TRBJ2-3	few	TGTGCCAGCAGCTTAGCAGGGCCCGTCACAGATACGCAGTATTTT	CASSLAGPVTDTQYF
TRBD2	TRBV7-9	TRBJ2-5	few	TGTGCCAGCAGCTTAGGTTCGTCGGGGGGCCAAGAGACCCAGTACTTC	CASSLGSSGGQETQYF
.	TRBV6-2/TRBV6-3	TRBJ2-1	once	TGTGCCAGCACCCTTAGCGGCGCCTACAATGAGCAGTTCTTC	CASTLSGAYNEQFF
.	TRBV24-1	TRBJ1-5	few	TGTGCCACCAGTGTAACAGGGAGCAATCAGCCCCAGCATTTT	CATSVTGSNQPQHF